One sample yielded the 19 T cell receptor beta chains listed below, sequenced in a study of OX40 agonist ivuxolimab in advanced cancers. Measured with immunoSEQ multiplex PCR; TCRdb has only the in-frame clones, and not every one. Of about 75,000 clones detected, about 88% appear once; the ten largest clones hold around 0.35%. Source: CD4+ or CD8+ T cells sorted from blood, taken in a trial of the OX40 agonist ivuxolimab. These receptors came from an adult with an advanced solid tumor such as melanoma, head and neck, liver or kidney cancer.

The chain combines TRBV6-5 with TRBJ1-1, with no clear D. Germline-derived CDR1 and CDR2 are MNHEY and SVGAGI. The V end was cut by 1 base, the J end by 0 bases, with 9 bases between. CDR3 length: 15 residues. CDR3 nucleotides: TGTGCCAGCAGTTACTATCAGAGCATGAACACTGAAGCTTTCTTT. Residues: CASSYYQSMNTEAFF.

V and J are TRBV9 and TRBJ2-1, with D possibly matching TRBD1 (6 bases). Germline V gives CDR1 SGDLS, CDR2 YYNGEE. The CDR3 runs to 16 residues. V gave up 0 bases and J gave up 0 bases, with 10 bases separating them. CDR3 in amino acids: CASSVDGDNSYNEQFF. The CDR3 DNA reads TGTGCCAGCAGCGTAGACGGGGACAACTCCTACAATGAGCAGTTCTTC.

Details on this clone: This specimen includes other DNA sequences encoding the same CDR3. This chain connects TRBV5-1 to TRBJ2-5; a weak D match, TRBD1 (5 bases). V was pared by 2 bases and J by 2 bases, with 7 bases between. The germline V gene has CDR1 SGHRS and CDR2 YFSETQ. The CDR3 length is 13 residues. This CDR3 is CASSLSGQETQYF. The CDR3 nucleotides read TGCGCCAGCAGCTTATCAGGGCAAGAGACCCAGTACTTC.

V usage is TRBV5-4 and J usage is TRBJ2-1; 10 positions match TRBD2. With 4 bases clipped from V and 0 bases from J, the junction kept 7 bases outside the gene matches. The CDR3 spans 17 residues. In germline, CDR1 is SGHNT, CDR2 YYREEE (reference sequence). CDR3 loop: CASSPAGGRSSYNEQFF. For the CDR3, the DNA is TGTGCCAGCAGCCCAGCGGGGGGGCGGAGCTCCTACAATGAGCAGTTCTTC.

J is TRBJ2-1 and V is TRBV28; 13 bases are shared with TRBD2. From germline, CDR1 is MDHEN and CDR2 SYDVKM. The trim removed 6 bases at V and 7 bases at J, leaving 6 bases unmatched. CDR3 length equals 15 residues. CDR3 coding DNA: TGTGCCAGCAGGGAGGGACTAGCGGGAAGGAATGAGCAGTTCTTC. It encodes CASREGLAGRNEQFF.

The chain combines TRBV19 with TRBJ2-5, with D unresolved. The CDR3 has 13 residues. V gave up 3 bases and J gave up 3 bases, with 8 bases separating them. Germline V gene data show CDR1 as LNHDA and CDR2 as SQIVND (reference sequence). The CDR3 DNA sequence: TGTGCCAGTAGTATGGGTCGGAAAGAGACCCAGTACTTC. It translates to CASSMGRKETQYF.

This chain links TRBV28 with TRBJ2-7, with 7 bases aligning to TRBD1. The CDR3 extends over 16 amino acids. V was clipped by 4 bases and J by 2 bases; unmatched bases: 11. Per the germline V gene, CDR1 is MDHEN and CDR2 is SYDVKM. The CDR3 DNA follows: TGTGCCAGCAGTTATGCGTCGGGACAGCCGACCTACGAGCAGTACTTC. The encoded protein is CASSYASGQPTYEQYF.

The chain recombines TRBV18 with TRBJ2-5; D remains unclear. The CDR3 length is 13 residues. Germline CDR1 reads KGHSH; CDR2 reads LQKENI. Trimming removed 1 base from V and 5 bases from J, with 8 bases in between. The CDR3 bases are TGTGCCAGCTCACCACTCGACCCCGAGACCCAGTACTTC. Protein sequence: CASSPLDPETQYF.

The V call is TRBV6-5, the J call TRBJ2-3; 11 positions agree with TRBD2. From germline, CDR1 is MNHEY and CDR2 SVGAGI. The CDR3 spans 15 residues. Unmatched junction bases numbered 3, after V lost 4 bases and J lost 3 bases. CDR3 coding DNA: TGTGCCAGCAGTTCGGGACTAGCGGTGACAGATACGCAGTATTTT. Amino acid sequence: CASSSGLAVTDTQYF.

In the case of this clone: One end of the junction is discordant with germline, which a read error may explain. The sample carries other DNA sequences with the same CDR3. The chain uses TRBV7-9 and TRBJ2-3, with unresolved D. The V gene's germline CDR1 is SEHNR and CDR2 FQNEAQ (reference sequence). The CDR3 consists of 12 residues. CDR3 region: CASSSSTNTQYF. The CDR3 DNA follows: TGTGCCAGCAGCTCCTCTACTAATACGCAATATTTT.

The chain carries TRBV7-2 and TRBJ2-7; D is undetermined. V was cut by 5 bases and J by 4 bases, with 12 bases left in between. CDR1 and CDR2 from the germline V gene are SGHTA and FQGNSA. CDR3 length: 13 residues. CDR3 DNA: TGTGCCAGCAGCGCCCCTGGGGTATACGAGCAGTACTTC. Translating it yields CASSAPGVYEQYF.

This chain connects TRBV29-1 to TRBJ1-4; unclear D gene. The CDR3 spans 13 residues. V was clipped by 6 bases and J by 0 bases, with 8 bases between them. Germline values: CDR1 SQVTM, CDR2 ANQGSEA. CDR3 in amino acids: CSVVETTNEKLFF. Here the CDR3 DNA reads TGCAGCGTAGTAGAAACAACTAATGAAAAACTGTTTTTT.

The chain links TRBV5-1 to TRBJ2-3; 8 bases align to TRBD2. Germline-derived CDR1 and CDR2 are SGHRS and YFSETQ. The length of the CDR3 is 15 residues. After removal of 4 bases from V and 5 bases from J, the junction contained 9 bases not matched to a gene. CDR3 nucleotide sequence: TGCGCCAGCAGCGCCAGCGGGAGTCATATAGATACGCAGTATTTT. Translation: CASSASGSHIDTQYF. The variable domain in full, completed from reference TRBV5-1 and TRBJ2-3, reads KAGVTQTPRYLIKTRGQQVTLSCSPISGHRSVSWYQQTPGQGLQFLFEYFSETQRNKGNFPGRFSGRQFSNSRSEMNVSTLELGDSALYLCASSASGSHIDTQYFGPGTRLTVL.

The CDR3 protein is CASTLRSGREETQYF. Written as DNA, the CDR3 is TGTGCCAGCACCCTACGAAGCGGGAGAGAAGAGACCCAGTACTTC. This chain joins TRBV7-9 and TRBJ2-5, with 8 bases lining up with TRBD2. This CDR3 contains 15 residues. V shed 7 bases, J shed 3 bases, and the junction held 10 bases outside the gene matches. Germline V CDR1 and CDR2: SEHNR, FQNEAQ (reference sequence).

V gene TRBV15 combines with J gene TRBJ1-2, with unresolved D. The germline CDR1 and CDR2 sequences are LNHNV and YYDKDF (reference sequence). CDR3 length equals 17 residues. CDR3 amino acids: CGQQKIVGLLFNYGYTF. CDR3 nucleotide sequence: TGTGGCCAGCAGAAGATCGTTGGACTCCTTTTCAACTATGGCTACACCTTC.

The chain couples TRBV6-5 to TRBJ2-1; 7 bases line up with TRBD2. CDR1 and CDR2 from the germline V gene are MNHEY and SVGAGI. V trimming: 8 bases; J trimming: 8 bases; junction bases outside the gene matches: 12. The CDR3 loop spans 14 amino acids. The CDR3 is CASWDTGGGYEQFF. DNA for the CDR3: TGTGCCAGCTGGGATACGGGAGGAGGATATGAGCAGTTCTTC.

The chain has TRBV18 and TRBJ2-2; D is unclear. Trimming left V 2 bases short and J 0 bases short, with 7 bases between. This CDR3 comprises 15 residues. Germline V gives CDR1 KGHSH, CDR2 LQKENI. Written as DNA, the CDR3 is TGTGCCAGCTCACCATCAACCGCGAACACCGGGGAGCTGTTTTTT. Residues: CASSPSTANTGELFF. Combining the CDR3 with reference TRBV18 and TRBJ2-2 gives the whole variable domain NAGVMQNPRHLVRRRGQEARLRCSPMKGHSHVYWYRQLPEEGLKFMVYLQKENIIDESGMPKERFSAEFPKEGPSILRIQQVVRGDSAAYFCASSPSTANTGELFFGEGSRLTVL.

The CDR3 DNA is TGCGCCAGCAGCCACGGGACAGATTCTTATGGCTACACCTTC. Protein product: CASSHGTDSYGYTF. This rearrangement joins TRBV4-3 to TRBJ1-2, with 7 positions matching TRBD1. Germline values: CDR1 LGHNA, CDR2 YSLEER. J gave up 5 bases and V 3 bases, and 6 bases lay outside the gene matches. This CDR3 has 14 residues.

The V and J genes are TRBV7-9 and TRBJ2-3, with 9 bases identical to TRBD2. Per germline, CDR1 SEHNR and CDR2 FQNEAQ (reference sequence). The CDR3 sequence is 13 residues long. Trimming cost V 3 bases and J 6 bases; bases outside gene matches: 1. The CDR3 loop is CASSFLAGDTQYF. The CDR3, as DNA: TGTGCCAGCAGCTTCCTAGCGGGGGATACGCAGTATTTT.